A single sample gave rise to the 21 T cell receptor beta chains below, sequenced in a study of blood T cells in healthy people across ages. Together with a sample-barcoded 5' primer, a J-beta primer mix was included in a second PCR lasting roughly 6 to 12 cycles. MiXCR, run by TCRdb on the 5' RACE reads, gives a single entry per CDR3 protein. This sample has hundreds of thousands of distinct CDR3 sequences, with around three fifths found just once. What was sequenced was blood. The receptors come from a man aged 40-49 years in good health.

Note on this clonotype: One end of the junction is discordant with germline, which a read error may explain. The chain has TRBV7-2 and TRBJ2-7; D is uncertain. From germline, CDR1 is SGHTA and CDR2 FQGNSA. The CDR3 contains 15 residues. The CDR3: CAGSLALDGSYEQYF. The CDR3 nucleotides read TGTGCCGGCAGCTTAGCCCTTGACGGATCCTACGAGCAGTACTTC.

The chain is built from TRBV12-3 or TRBV12-4 and TRBJ2-1; TRBD2 aligns across 7 bases. The length of the CDR3 is 15 residues. V shed 1 base, J shed 4 bases, and the junction held 4 bases outside the gene matches. Here the CDR3 reads CASSLEGLHYNEQFF. Here the CDR3 DNA reads TGTGCCAGCAGTTTAGAGGGACTACATTACAATGAGCAGTTCTTC.

This sequence joins TRBV6-5 and TRBJ1-1, with a possible D match to TRBD1 (6 bases). CDR3 length equals 15 residues. Germline V gene data show CDR1 as MNHEY and CDR2 as SVGAGI. The germline V and J ends were trimmed by 2 bases and 5 bases, with 15 bases remaining between them. CDR3 sequence reads: CASSYGPGEATEAFF. CDR3 sequence (DNA): TGTGCCAGCAGTTACGGTCCAGGGGAGGCGACTGAAGCTTTCTTT.

This clonotype was found a few times. The rearrangement joins TRBV27 to TRBJ2-5; 15 bases agree with TRBD2. The J call is uncertain, as TRBJ2-7 better fits the DNA end. This CDR3 is 16 amino acids long. The germline V gene encodes CDR1 MNHEY and CDR2 SMNVEV (reference sequence). Written as DNA, the CDR3 is TGTGCCAGCAGTTTAGCAAGGACTAGCGGGAGGGGCGAGCAGTACTTC. Amino acid sequence: CASSLARTSGRGEQYF.

The chain has TRBV5-1 and TRBJ2-7; no reliable D call. The CDR3 totals 14 residues. Germline V gene data show CDR1 as SGHRS and CDR2 as YFSETQ. CDR3 sequence: CVILKLSPSYEQYF. CDR3 bases: TGCGTCATTCTGAAACTATCCCCTTCCTACGAGCAGTACTTC.

The chain recombines TRBV29-1 with TRBJ1-4; 7 bases line up with TRBD1. There are 11 residues in the CDR3. The germline CDR1 and CDR2 sequences are SQVTM and ANQGSEA. Trimming took 4 bases from V and 14 from J; bases not matched to a gene: 7. This CDR3 is CSVGTTGDLFF. In DNA, the CDR3 is TGCAGCGTTGGTACAACAGGGGATCTGTTTTTT. Full variable domain (missing parts from reference TRBV29-1 and TRBJ1-4): SAVISQKPSRDICQRGTSLTIQCQVDSQVTMMFWYRQQPGQSLTLIATANQGSEATYESGFVIDKFPISRPNLTFSTLTVSNMSPEDSSIYLCSVGTTGDLFFGSGTQLSVL.

The V call is TRBV4-3, the J call TRBJ2-7; 14 bases map to TRBD2. V trimming: 0 bases; J trimming: 0 bases; junction bases outside the gene matches: 10. Germline CDR1 LGHNA, CDR2 YSLEER. The CDR3 has 20 amino acids. The CDR3 here is CASSQDHLGGLAGGSYEQYF. DNA of the CDR3: TGCGCCAGCAGCCAAGATCATCTCGGTGGACTAGCGGGGGGCTCCTACGAGCAGTACTTC.

V usage is TRBV18 and J usage is TRBJ2-1, with a possible D match to TRBD2 (6 bases). This CDR3 has 15 amino acids. Between the trimmed V and J ends, which lost 0 bases and 8 bases, there was a span of 14 bases. The germline V gene encodes CDR1 KGHSH and CDR2 LQKENI. In DNA, the CDR3 is TGTGCCAGCTCACCACCTAGCGGAGGAGGGGATGAGCAGTTCTTC. Protein product: CASSPPSGGGDEQFF.

This clonotype turned up a few times. The V gene is TRBV4-3, the J gene TRBJ2-1, with 11 bases fitting TRBD2. The germline gives CDR1 LGHNA, CDR2 YSLEER. Germline trimming cut 4 bases from V and 6 bases from J; bases unmatched to any gene: 5. CDR3 length: 15 residues. CDR3 in amino acids: CASSPTSGISNEQFF. DNA of the CDR3: TGCGCCAGCAGCCCGACTAGCGGGATTTCCAATGAGCAGTTCTTC.

This clonotype appeared a few times. This chain connects TRBV5-1 to TRBJ2-1, with D perhaps matching TRBD1 or TRBD2 (7 bases each). This CDR3 has 15 residues. V gave up 4 bases and J gave up 6 bases, with 17 bases separating them. Germline loops: CDR1 SGHRS, CDR2 YFSETQ. The CDR3 spells CASSGGDSHGNEQFF. The CDR3 coding sequence is TGCGCCAGCAGCGGGGGGGACAGTCACGGCAATGAGCAGTTCTTC.

The chain has TRBV6-1 and TRBJ2-2, with D possibly TRBD1 on 7 matching bases. V was shortened by 10 bases and J by 4 bases, with 16 bases between the two germline ends. CDR3 length: 14 amino acids. The germline V gene encodes CDR1 MNHNS and CDR2 SASEGT. The CDR3 DNA reads TGTGCCACTAAAAGGCGGGACAGCACCGGGGAGCTGTTTTTT. Protein: CATKRRDSTGELFF.

A note on this clonotype: One end of the junction is discordant with germline, which a read error may explain. For the CDR3, the DNA is TGTGCCTGCAGCTTGTTTGGGGCCGCGAACACCGGGGAGCTGTTTTTT. Protein product: CACSLFGAANTGELFF. This chain links TRBV7-2 with TRBJ2-2; a weak D match, TRBD1 (5 bases). Per the germline V gene, CDR1 is SGHTA and CDR2 is FQGNSA. The CDR3 extends over 16 amino acids.

This chain uses TRBV20-1 with TRBJ1-1; 8 nucleotides align to TRBD1. CDR3 length: 14 amino acids. Germline values: CDR1 DFQATT, CDR2 SNEGSKA (reference sequence). Trimming removed 1 base from V and 5 bases from J; junction bases left unmatched: 6. The CDR3 sequence: CSARAGGRETEAFF. The CDR3 region has the DNA TGCAGTGCTAGAGCAGGGGGCCGGGAGACTGAAGCTTTCTTT.

In its sample, this clonotype was seen a few times. The chain employs TRBV9 and TRBJ1-2, with 7 bases fitting TRBD1. V shed 0 bases and J 1 base; nucleotides not matched to a gene: 3. Germline assignment: CDR1 SGDLS and CDR2 YYNGEE. There are 15 residues in the CDR3. The DNA of the CDR3 is TGTGCCAGCAGCGTAGCAGGGGGATATAACTATGGCTACACCTTC. Its protein product is CASSVAGGYNYGYTF.

This clonotype was observed at least ten times. The V gene is TRBV6-5, the J gene TRBJ2-3; D perhaps matches TRBD1 (6 bases). The ends were cut back, 1 base at V and 4 bases at J, with 18 bases in the middle. In germline, CDR1 is MNHEY, CDR2 SVGAGI. The CDR3 runs to 17 residues. The CDR3 region has the DNA TGTGCCAGCAGTTACTACGGTAGCGCCAGGGGTGCAGATACGCAGTATTTT. Amino acids: CASSYYGSARGADTQYF.

In this sample, this clonotype turned up a few times. The J gene is TRBJ2-4, the V gene TRBV6-2 or TRBV6-3; D may be TRBD1 (6 bases). Matching the DNA end better, TRBJ2-7 makes the J call doubtful. The CDR3 has 15 residues. Germline V CDR1 and CDR2: MNHEY, SVGEGT. CDR3 bases: TGTGCCAGCAGTTGGGACAACCATTTATCCGGCGAGCAGTACTTC. This sequence encodes CASSWDNHLSGEQYF.

This clonotype was counted between two and nine times. The chain employs TRBV5-5 and TRBJ2-6; tentatively, D is TRBD2 (5 bases). Trimming removed 2 bases from V and 0 bases from J, with 6 bases in between. CDR3 length equals 15 residues. Germline V gene lookup returns CDR1 SGHKS and CDR2 YYEKEE (reference sequence). DNA of the CDR3: TGTGCCAGCAGCTTCGCGGGCTCTGGGGCCAACGTCCTGACTTTC. This gives the protein CASSFAGSGANVLTF. Combining the CDR3 with reference TRBV5-5 and TRBJ2-6 gives the whole variable domain DAGVTQSPTHLIKTRGQQVTLRCSPISGHKSVSWYQQVLGQGPQFIFQYYEKEERGRGNFPDRFSARQFPNYSSELNVNALLLGDSALYLCASSFAGSGANVLTFGAGSRLTVL.

The V gene is TRBV11-3, the J gene TRBJ2-1; D is unclear. The CDR3 contains 13 residues. The ends were cut back, 1 base at V and 10 bases at J, with 11 bases in the middle. CDR1 and CDR2 (germline): SGHNT, YENEEA. The DNA for the CDR3 is TGTGCCAGCAGCTTAGTTCGGTCGGGCGAGCAGTTCTTC. Residues: CASSLVRSGEQFF.

This chain joins TRBV7-8 and TRBJ1-2; TRBD1 agrees at 12 bases. Looked up from germline, CDR1 is SGHVS and CDR2 is FQNEAQ. Trimming removed 5 bases from V and 7 bases from J; junction bases left unmatched: 8. The CDR3 is made up of 15 amino acids. The DNA of the CDR3 is TGTGCCAGCAGCGCCCTCCGGGACAGGGGGCCTGGCTACACCTTC. The encoded protein is CASSALRDRGPGYTF. Full variable domain (remainder filled in from reference TRBV7-8 and TRBJ1-2): GAGVSQSPRYKVAKRGQDVALRCDPISGHVSLFWYQQALGQGPEFLTYFQNEAQLDKSGLPSDRFFAERPEGSVSTLKIQRTQQEDSAVYLCASSALRDRGPGYTFGSGTRLTVV.

The J gene is TRBJ1-4, the V gene TRBV12-3 or TRBV12-4; unclear D gene. Trimming took 1 base from V and 5 from J, leaving 8 bases between them. CDR3 length: 14 amino acids. Written as DNA, the CDR3 is TGTGCCAGCAGTTTAGTTAACGCCAATGAAAAACTGTTTTTT. Its protein product is CASSLVNANEKLFF.

The count of this clonotype is one. V gene TRBV20-1 combines with J gene TRBJ2-7; TRBD2 agrees at 8 bases. Germline V CDR1 and CDR2: DFQATT, SNEGSKA (reference sequence). Germline trimming cut 0 bases from V and 6 bases from J; bases unmatched to any gene: 13. There are 16 residues in the CDR3. The CDR3 DNA reads TGCAGTGCTAGAGAAAAATCAAGACAGACTAGCGTCGAGCAGTACTTC. Protein: CSAREKSRQTSVEQYF.